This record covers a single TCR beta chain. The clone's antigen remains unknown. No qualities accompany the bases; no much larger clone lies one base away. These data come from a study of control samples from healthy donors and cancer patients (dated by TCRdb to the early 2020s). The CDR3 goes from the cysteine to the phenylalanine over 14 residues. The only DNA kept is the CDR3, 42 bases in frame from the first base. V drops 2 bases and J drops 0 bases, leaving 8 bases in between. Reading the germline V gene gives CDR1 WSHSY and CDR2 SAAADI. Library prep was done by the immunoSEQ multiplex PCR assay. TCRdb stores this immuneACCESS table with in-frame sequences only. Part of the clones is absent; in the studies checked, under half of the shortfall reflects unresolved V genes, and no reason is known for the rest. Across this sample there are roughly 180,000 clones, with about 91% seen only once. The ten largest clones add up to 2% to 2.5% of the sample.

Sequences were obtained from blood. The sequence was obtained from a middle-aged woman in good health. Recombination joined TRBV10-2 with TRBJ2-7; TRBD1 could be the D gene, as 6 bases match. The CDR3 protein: CASSEDRYSYEQYF. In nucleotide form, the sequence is TGCGCCAGCAGTGAGGACAGGTACTCCTACGAGCAGTACTTC.